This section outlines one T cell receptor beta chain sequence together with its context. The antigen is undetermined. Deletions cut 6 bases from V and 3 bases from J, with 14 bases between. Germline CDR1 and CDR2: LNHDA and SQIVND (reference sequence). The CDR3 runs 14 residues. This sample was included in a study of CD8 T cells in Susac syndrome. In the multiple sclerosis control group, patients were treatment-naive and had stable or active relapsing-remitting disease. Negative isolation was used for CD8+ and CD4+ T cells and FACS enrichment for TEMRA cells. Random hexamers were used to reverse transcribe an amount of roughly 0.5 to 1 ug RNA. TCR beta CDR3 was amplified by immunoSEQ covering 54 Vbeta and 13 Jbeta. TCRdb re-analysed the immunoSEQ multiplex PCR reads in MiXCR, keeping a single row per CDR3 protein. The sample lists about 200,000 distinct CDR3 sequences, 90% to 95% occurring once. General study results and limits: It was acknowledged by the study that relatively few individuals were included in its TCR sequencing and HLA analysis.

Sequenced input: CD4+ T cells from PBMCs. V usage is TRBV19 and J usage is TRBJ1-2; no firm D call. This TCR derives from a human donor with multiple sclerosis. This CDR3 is CASRPPSGDYGYTF. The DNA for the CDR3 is TGTGCCAGTAGACCACCTTCCGGGGACTATGGCTACACCTTC.